The rows below give T cell receptor beta chains drawn from one sample of a study of vaccination effects on CD4 cells after COVID-19. These receptors have no known antigen. Measured with immunoSEQ multiplex PCR; TCRdb has only the in-frame clones, and not every one. The table shows 30,000 to 45,000 clones, with less than 70% occurring only once. Here the sequenced sample was CD4+ T cells from PBMCs cultured with HCoV-OC43 spike peptides, taken before COVID-19 vaccination. Receptor source: a human donor who received a COVID-19 vaccine. The conserved cysteine and the conserved F or W are not part of the CDR3 here. D genes are given only for firm matches.

>TRBV7-9|TRBJ1-1|.
ASNLGREAF
>TRBV28|TRBJ1-4|TRBD1
ASSRRQGYNEKLF
>TRBV11-2|TRBJ2-7|.
ASSFARRGSSYEQY
>TRBV6-5|TRBJ1-4|TRBD1
ASSYGTVSNEKLF
>TRBV5-4|TRBJ1-2|.
ASSLSGGTLYGYT
>TRBV2|TRBJ2-2|TRBD1
ASRSGTAFAAGELF
>TRBV19|TRBJ1-3|.
ASGDTHSGNTIY
>TRBV7-2|TRBJ2-3|.
ASRLRPFTDTQY
>TRBV25-1|TRBJ2-1|.
ASTGSEHPYNEQF
>TRBV19|TRBJ2-3|TRBD1
ASSPVQGQGTDTQY
>TRBV30|TRBJ2-7|.
AWSPVTYEQY
>TRBV25-1|TRBJ1-2|TRBD1
ASSSALTGDGYT
>TRBV14|TRBJ2-5|TRBD1
ASSQVGGAGAQY
>TRBV29-1|TRBJ2-7|.
SVTMTGRSHEQY
>TRBV10-2|TRBJ2-7|TRBD2
ASSKGLAGGSTTYEQY
>TRBV2|TRBJ2-7|TRBD1
ASRTGGPYEQY
>TRBV2|TRBJ2-3|TRBD2
ASNTGGGTDTQY
>TRBV5-6|TRBJ1-5|.
ASSLSRNQPQH
>TRBV6-2/TRBV6-3|TRBJ2-7|TRBD2
ASSSGTSGRSFSYEQY
>TRBV5-4|TRBJ1-6|TRBD1
ASSFKTGRNSPLH
>TRBV2|TRBJ2-3|.
ASSDRQGYTDTQY
>TRBV27|TRBJ2-7|TRBD1
ASSRDRGSNEQY
>TRBV27|TRBJ2-2|TRBD2
ASSIRLAGVNTGELF
>TRBV2|TRBJ1-1|.
ASRQEGEPTEAF